The present T cell receptor beta chain was sequenced within a study of T cell responses to AZD1222 COVID-19 vaccine. Study results and limitations: Breadth and depth of Spike-specific TCRs rose after two AZD1222 doses.

Note on this clone: The target antigen is unknown.

The length of the CDR3 is 13 residues. CDR1 and CDR2 from the germline V gene are LGHDT and YNNKEL (reference sequence). Trimming cost V 6 bases and J 1 base, with 9 bases left between them. The protocol was immunoSEQ multiplex PCR, while the TCRdb copy is restricted to in-frame clones and leaves out a portion. In the table there are around 91,000 clones, 70% to 90% of which are singletons. The gene calls are TRBV3-1 (or the pseudogene TRBV3-2) and TRBJ1-1, with D uncertain. The TCR originated in an adult in good health. The sample consisted of peripheral blood, taken on day 0 of AZD1222 vaccination. The CDR3: CASRSTGNTEAFF. DNA of the CDR3: TGTGCCAGCAGATCGACTGGGAACACTGAAGCTTTCTTT.